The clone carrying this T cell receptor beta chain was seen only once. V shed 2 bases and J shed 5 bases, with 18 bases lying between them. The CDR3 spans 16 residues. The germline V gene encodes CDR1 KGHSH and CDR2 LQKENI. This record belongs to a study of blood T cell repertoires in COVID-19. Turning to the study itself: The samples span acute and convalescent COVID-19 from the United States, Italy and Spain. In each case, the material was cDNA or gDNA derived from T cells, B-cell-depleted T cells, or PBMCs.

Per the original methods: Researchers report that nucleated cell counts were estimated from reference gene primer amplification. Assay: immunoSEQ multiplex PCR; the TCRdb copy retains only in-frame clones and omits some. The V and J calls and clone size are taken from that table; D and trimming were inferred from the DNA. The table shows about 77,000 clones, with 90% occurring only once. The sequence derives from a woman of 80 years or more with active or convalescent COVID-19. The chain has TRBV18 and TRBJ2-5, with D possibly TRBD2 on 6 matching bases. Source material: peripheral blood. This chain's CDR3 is CASSPLAMGGLETQYF. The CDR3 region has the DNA TGTGCCAGCTCACCATTGGCAATGGGGGGATTGGAGACCCAGTACTTC.